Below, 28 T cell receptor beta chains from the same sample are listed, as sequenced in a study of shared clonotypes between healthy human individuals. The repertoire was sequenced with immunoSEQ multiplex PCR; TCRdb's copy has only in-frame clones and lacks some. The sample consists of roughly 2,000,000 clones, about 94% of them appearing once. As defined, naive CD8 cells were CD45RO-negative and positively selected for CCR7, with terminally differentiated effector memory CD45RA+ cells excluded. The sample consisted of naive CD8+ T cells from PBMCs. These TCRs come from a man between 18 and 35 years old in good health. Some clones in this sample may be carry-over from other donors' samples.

The CDR3 DNA reads TGCGCCAGCAGCTTGGGGACTAGCGGGAGATGGAGCGGTTACGAGCAGTACTTC. Its translation is CASSLGTSGRWSGYEQYF. The chain combines TRBV5-1 with TRBJ2-7, with 13 bases identical to TRBD2. CDR1 SGHRS and CDR2 YFSETQ come from the germline V gene. The CDR3 spans 18 residues. The ends lost 0 bases at V and 4 bases at J; junction bases unmatched: 10.

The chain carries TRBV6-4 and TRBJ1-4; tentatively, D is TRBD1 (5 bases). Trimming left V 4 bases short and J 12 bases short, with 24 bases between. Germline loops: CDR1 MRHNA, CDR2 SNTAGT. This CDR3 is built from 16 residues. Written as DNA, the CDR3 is TGTGCCAGCAGTGCTTACGTCGGGACGCCGACGAGGGAACTGTTTTTT. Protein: CASSAYVGTPTRELFF.

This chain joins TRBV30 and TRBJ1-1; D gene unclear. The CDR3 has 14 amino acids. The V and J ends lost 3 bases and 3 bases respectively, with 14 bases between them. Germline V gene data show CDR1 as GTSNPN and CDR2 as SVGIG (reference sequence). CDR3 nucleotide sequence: TGTGCCTGGAGGCTTGGACCGAGAGACACTGAAGCTTTCTTT. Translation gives CAWRLGPRDTEAFF.

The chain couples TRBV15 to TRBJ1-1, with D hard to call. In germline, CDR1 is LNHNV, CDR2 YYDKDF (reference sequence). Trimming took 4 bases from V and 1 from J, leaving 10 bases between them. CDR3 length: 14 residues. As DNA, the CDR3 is TGTGCCACCAGCACCTGGCAGGAGAACACTGAAGCTTTCTTT. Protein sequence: CATSTWQENTEAFF.

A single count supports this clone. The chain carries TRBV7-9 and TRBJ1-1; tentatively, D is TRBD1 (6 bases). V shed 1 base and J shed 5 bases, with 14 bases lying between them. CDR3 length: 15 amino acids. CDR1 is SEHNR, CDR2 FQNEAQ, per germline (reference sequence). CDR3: CASSLVGGLRTEAFF. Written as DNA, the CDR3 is TGTGCCAGCAGCTTAGTTGGGGGGCTGCGGACTGAAGCTTTCTTT.

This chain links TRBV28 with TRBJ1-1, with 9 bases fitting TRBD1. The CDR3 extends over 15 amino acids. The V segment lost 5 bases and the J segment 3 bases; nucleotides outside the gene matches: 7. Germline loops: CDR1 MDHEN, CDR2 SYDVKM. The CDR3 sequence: CASSIDRGLHTEAFF. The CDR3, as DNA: TGTGCCAGCAGTATCGACAGGGGGTTGCACACTGAAGCTTTCTTT.

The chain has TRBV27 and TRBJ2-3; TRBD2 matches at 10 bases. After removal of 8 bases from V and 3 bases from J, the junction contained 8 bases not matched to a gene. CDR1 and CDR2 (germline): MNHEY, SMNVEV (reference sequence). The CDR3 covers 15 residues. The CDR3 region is CASQTLAGATDTQYF. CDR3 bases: TGTGCCAGCCAAACGCTAGCGGGGGCTACAGATACGCAGTATTTT.

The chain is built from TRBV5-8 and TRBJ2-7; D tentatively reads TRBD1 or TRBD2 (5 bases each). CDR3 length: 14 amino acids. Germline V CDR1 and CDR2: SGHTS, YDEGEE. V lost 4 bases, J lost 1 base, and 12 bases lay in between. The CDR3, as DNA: TGTGCCAGCAGCCGGGACGGACCTTCCTACGAGCAGTACTTC. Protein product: CASSRDGPSYEQYF.

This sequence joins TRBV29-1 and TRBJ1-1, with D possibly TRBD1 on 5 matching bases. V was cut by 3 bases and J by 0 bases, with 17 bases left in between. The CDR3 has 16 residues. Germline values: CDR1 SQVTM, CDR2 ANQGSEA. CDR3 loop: CSVDSRQGPLNTEAFF. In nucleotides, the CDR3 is TGCAGCGTTGATTCCCGGCAGGGCCCCCTGAACACTGAAGCTTTCTTT.

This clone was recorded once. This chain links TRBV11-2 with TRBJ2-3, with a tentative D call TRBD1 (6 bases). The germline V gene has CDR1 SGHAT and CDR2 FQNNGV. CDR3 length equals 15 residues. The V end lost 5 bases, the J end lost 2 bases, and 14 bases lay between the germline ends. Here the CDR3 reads CASSRRRGTTDTQYF. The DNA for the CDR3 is TGTGCCAGCAGCCGCCGTAGGGGGACCACAGATACGCAGTATTTT.

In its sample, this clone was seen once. The CDR3 spells CASSVGLARFLANTGELFF. The CDR3 region has the DNA TGTGCCAGCAGCGTAGGACTAGCGCGATTTCTCGCGAACACCGGGGAGCTGTTTTTT. The gene calls are TRBV9 and TRBJ2-2; 8 bases are shared with TRBD2. Per germline, CDR1 SGDLS and CDR2 YYNGEE. The junction had 10 bases not matched to a gene; V was cut back by 0 bases and J by 0 bases. The CDR3 runs to 19 residues.

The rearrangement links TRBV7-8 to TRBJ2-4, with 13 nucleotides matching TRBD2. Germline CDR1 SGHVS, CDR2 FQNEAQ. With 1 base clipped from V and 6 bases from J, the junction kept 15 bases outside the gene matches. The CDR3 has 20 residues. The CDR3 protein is CASSLELAGGFSLGGNIQYF. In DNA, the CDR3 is TGTGCCAGCAGCTTAGAACTAGCGGGAGGGTTTTCTCTTGGTGGAAACATTCAGTACTTC.

The CDR3 DNA reads TGTGCCAGCAGCGTAGAAGGAGCGGAACCCGGGGAGCTGTTTTTT. Its protein is CASSVEGAEPGELFF. The chain is built from TRBV9 and TRBJ2-2, with a weak D call TRBD2 (5 bases). The CDR3 sequence is 15 residues long. The V end lost 0 bases, the J end lost 6 bases, and 12 bases lay between the germline ends. CDR1 and CDR2 (germline): SGDLS, YYNGEE.

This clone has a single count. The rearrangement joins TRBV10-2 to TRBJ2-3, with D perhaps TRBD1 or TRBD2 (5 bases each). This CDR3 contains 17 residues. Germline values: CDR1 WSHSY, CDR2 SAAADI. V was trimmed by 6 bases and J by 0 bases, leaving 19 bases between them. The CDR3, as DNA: TGCGCCAGCAGAGATTCGATGGGGCTAGCCAGCACAGATACGCAGTATTTT. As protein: CASRDSMGLASTDTQYF.

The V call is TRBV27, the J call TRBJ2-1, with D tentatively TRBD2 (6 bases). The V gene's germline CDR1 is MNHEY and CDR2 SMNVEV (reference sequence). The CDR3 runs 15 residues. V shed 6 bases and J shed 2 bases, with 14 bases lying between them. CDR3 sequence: CASREGRTAYNEQFF. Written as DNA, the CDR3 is TGTGCCAGCAGGGAGGGGCGGACTGCCTACAATGAGCAGTTCTTC.

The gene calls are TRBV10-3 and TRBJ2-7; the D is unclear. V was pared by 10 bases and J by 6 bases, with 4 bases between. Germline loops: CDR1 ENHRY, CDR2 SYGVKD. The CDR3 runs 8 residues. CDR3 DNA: TGTGCCACGTTCGAGCAGTACTTC. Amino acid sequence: CATFEQYF.

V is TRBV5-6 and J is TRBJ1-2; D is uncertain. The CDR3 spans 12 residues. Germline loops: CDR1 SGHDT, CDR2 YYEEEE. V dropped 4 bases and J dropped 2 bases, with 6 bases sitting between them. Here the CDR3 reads CASSLDNYGYTF. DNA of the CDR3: TGTGCCAGCAGCCTGGACAACTATGGCTACACCTTC.

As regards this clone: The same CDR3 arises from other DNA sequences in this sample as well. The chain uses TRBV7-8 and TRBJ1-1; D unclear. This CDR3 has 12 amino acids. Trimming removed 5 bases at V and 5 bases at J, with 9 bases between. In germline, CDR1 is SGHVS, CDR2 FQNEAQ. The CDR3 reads CASSLRGTEAFF. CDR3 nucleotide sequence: TGTGCCAGCAGCCTCCGGGGTACTGAAGCTTTCTTT.

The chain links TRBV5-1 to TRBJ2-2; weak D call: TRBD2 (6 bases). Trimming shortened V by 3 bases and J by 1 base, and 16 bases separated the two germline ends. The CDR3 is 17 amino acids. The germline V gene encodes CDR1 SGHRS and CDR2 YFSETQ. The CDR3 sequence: CASSSRLAGKNTGELFF. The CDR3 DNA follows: TGCGCCAGCAGCTCTAGGCTGGCGGGGAAGAACACCGGGGAGCTGTTTTTT.

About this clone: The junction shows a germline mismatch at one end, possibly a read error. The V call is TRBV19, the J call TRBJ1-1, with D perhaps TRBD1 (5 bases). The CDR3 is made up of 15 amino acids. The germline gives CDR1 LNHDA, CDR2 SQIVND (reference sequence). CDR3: CASSLETAMNTEAFF. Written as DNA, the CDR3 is TGTGCCAGTAGTCTAGAGACAGCCATGAACACTGAAGCTTTCTTT. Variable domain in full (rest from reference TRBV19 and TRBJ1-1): DGGITQSPKYLFRKEGQNVTLSCEQNLNHDAMYWYRQDPGQGLRLIYYSQIVNDFQKGDIAEGYSVSREKKESFPLTVTSAQKNPTAFYLCASSLETAMNTEAFFGQGTRLTVV.

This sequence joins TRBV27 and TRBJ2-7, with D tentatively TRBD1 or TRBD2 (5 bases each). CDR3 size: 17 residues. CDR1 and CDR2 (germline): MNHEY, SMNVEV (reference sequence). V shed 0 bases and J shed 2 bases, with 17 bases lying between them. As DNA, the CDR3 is TGTGCCAGCAGTTTATCGAAGGGACCCCACATCCCCTACGAGCAGTACTTC. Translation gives CASSLSKGPHIPYEQYF.

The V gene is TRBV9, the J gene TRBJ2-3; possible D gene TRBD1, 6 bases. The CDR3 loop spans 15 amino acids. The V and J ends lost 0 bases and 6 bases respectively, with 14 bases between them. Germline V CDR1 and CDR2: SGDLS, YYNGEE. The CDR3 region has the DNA TGTGCCAGCAGCGTAGAAGGCAGGGGAGTTGATACGCAGTATTTT. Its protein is CASSVEGRGVDTQYF. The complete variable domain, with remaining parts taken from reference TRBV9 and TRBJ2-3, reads DSGVTQTPKHLITATGQRVTLRCSPRSGDLSVYWYQQSLDQGLQFLIQYYNGEERAKGNILERFSAQQFPDLHSELNLSSLELGDSALYFCASSVEGRGVDTQYFGPGTRLTVL.

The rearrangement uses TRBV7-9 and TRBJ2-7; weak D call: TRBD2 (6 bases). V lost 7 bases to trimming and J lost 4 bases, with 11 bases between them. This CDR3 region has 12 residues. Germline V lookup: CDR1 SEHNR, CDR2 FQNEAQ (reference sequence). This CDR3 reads CASTDAGYEQYF. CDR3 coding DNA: TGTGCCAGCACCGATGCGGGATACGAGCAGTACTTC.

The CDR3 region has the DNA TGTGCCAGCAGCGTAGAAGGGGATCGGGGAGATACGCAGTATTTT. It yields the protein CASSVEGDRGDTQYF. The rearrangement joins TRBV9 to TRBJ2-3; D tentatively reads TRBD1 or TRBD2 (5 bases each). V lost 0 bases to trimming and J lost 5 bases, with 13 bases between them. The CDR3 totals 15 residues. Germline CDR1 is SGDLS and CDR2 is YYNGEE.

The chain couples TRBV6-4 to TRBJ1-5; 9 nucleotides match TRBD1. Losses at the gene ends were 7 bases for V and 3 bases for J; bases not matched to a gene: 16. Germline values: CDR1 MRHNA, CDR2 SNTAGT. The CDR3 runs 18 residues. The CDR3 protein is CASNKGQGKPLDNQPQHF. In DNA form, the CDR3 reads TGTGCCAGCAATAAGGGACAGGGAAAGCCTTTGGACAATCAGCCCCAGCATTTT.

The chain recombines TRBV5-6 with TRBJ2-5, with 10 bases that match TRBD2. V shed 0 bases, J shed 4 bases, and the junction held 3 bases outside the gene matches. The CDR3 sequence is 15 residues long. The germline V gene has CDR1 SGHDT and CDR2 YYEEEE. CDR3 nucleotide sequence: TGTGCCAGCAGCTTGGAGGCTAGCGGGGGAGAGACCCAGTACTTC. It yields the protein CASSLEASGGETQYF.

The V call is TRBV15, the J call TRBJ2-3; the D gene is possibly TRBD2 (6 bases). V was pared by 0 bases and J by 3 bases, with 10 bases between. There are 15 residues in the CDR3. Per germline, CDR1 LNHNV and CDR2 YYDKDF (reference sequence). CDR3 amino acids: CATSREAGSTDTQYF. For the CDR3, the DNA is TGTGCCACCAGCAGAGAGGCGGGATCGACAGATACGCAGTATTTT.

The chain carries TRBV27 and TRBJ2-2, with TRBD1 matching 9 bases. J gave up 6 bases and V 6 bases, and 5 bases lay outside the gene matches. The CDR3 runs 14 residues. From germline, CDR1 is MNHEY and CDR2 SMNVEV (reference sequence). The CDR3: CASSWDRAAGELFF. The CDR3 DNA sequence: TGTGCCAGCAGCTGGGACAGGGCGGCCGGGGAGCTGTTTTTT.